This record concerns one T cell receptor (beta chain) sequence. CDR3 size: 15 residues. Germline V gene lookup returns CDR1 MNHEY and CDR2 SVGAGI. The trim removed 6 bases at V and 4 bases at J, leaving 6 bases unmatched. These data come from a study of blood T cell repertoires in COVID-19. Study context: COVID-19 samples, acute and convalescent, were from the United States, Italy and Spain.

The repertoire was sequenced with immunoSEQ multiplex PCR; TCRdb's copy has only in-frame clones and lacks some. The repertoire holds some 160,000 clones, 65% to 85% seen once, with 11% in the top ten. The chain uses TRBV6-5 and TRBJ1-1, with 12 bases aligning to TRBD1. The receptor was derived from a man aged 65-85 years with active or convalescent COVID-19. Sequencing was carried out using peripheral blood. CDR3 bases: TGTGCCAGCAGAGACTGGGACAGGGGGCGCACTGAAGCTTTCTTT. Translation: CASRDWDRGRTEAFF.